This entry lists 23 T cell receptor beta chains sequenced from one sample in a study of neoadjuvant nivolumab and ipilimumab in lung cancer. This table comes from immunoSEQ multiplex PCR, and its TCRdb copy is limited to in-frame clones, with some not included. The sample gives about 23,000 clones, 82% of which show up once; approximately 22% is in the top ten. Sample: peripheral blood, taken before neoadjuvant nivolumab, alone or with ipilimumab. These receptors were collected from an adult with non-small cell lung cancer.

The rearrangement uses TRBV2 and TRBJ1-2, with D perhaps TRBD1 (5 bases). CDR3 length: 13 amino acids. V gave up 3 bases and J gave up 6 bases, with 11 bases separating them. Looked up from germline, CDR1 is SNHLY and CDR2 is FYNNEI. The CDR3 region has the DNA TGTGCCAGCAGTGATGGGGCAGCTAATGGCTACACCTTC. This encodes CASSDGAANGYTF.

V is TRBV14 and J is TRBJ1-2; tentatively, D is TRBD1 (5 bases). The germline V gene encodes CDR1 SGHDN and CDR2 FVKESK. The V end was cut by 0 bases, the J end by 6 bases, with 17 bases between. CDR3 size: 16 residues. Written as DNA, the CDR3 is TGTGCCAGCAGCCAAGATCGTTCCGGCAGGGCTAATGGCTACACCTTC. Amino acid sequence: CASSQDRSGRANGYTF.

J is TRBJ2-2 and V is TRBV30; 10 bases are a match to TRBD1. The CDR3 covers 18 residues. Trimming at V came to 3 bases and at J to 3 bases, leaving 13 bases not matched to a gene. CDR1 is GTSNPN and CDR2 is SVGIG in the germline V gene (reference sequence). For the CDR3, the DNA is TGTGCCTGGAGGAGGGGCCCTTGGACAGGGGGGGACACCGGGGAGCTGTTTTTT. This sequence encodes CAWRRGPWTGGDTGELFF.

The J gene is TRBJ2-7, the V gene TRBV28; 12 bases map to TRBD2. CDR1 and CDR2 (germline): MDHEN, SYDVKM. The CDR3 covers 14 residues. CDR3 sequence reads: CPSGRATFVAEQYF. The CDR3 coding sequence is TGTCCTAGCGGGAGGGCCACTTTCGTCGCTGAGCAGTACTTC.

CDR3 protein: CASSPGVEAGTGELFF. CDR3 nucleotides: TGTGCCAGCAGCCCGGGGGTAGAAGCCGGAACCGGGGAGCTGTTTTTT. The chain employs TRBV5-4 and TRBJ2-2, with D possibly TRBD2 on 6 matching bases. V shed 4 bases and J shed 5 bases, with 18 bases lying between them. The CDR3 runs 16 residues. Germline V gene sequence: CDR1 SGHNT, CDR2 YYREEE (reference sequence). The full variable domain, completed using reference TRBV5-4 and TRBJ2-2, is ETGVTQSPTHLIKTRGQQVTLRCSSQSGHNTVSWYQQALGQGPQFIFQYYREEENGRGNFPPRFSGLQFPNYSSELNVNALELDDSALYLCASSPGVEAGTGELFFGEGSRLTVL.

This rearrangement joins TRBV7-3 to TRBJ1-1; unclear D gene. The CDR3 has 13 amino acids. Per germline, CDR1 SGHTA and CDR2 FQGTGA. With 3 bases removed from V and 1 base from J, the gap between germline ends came to 6 bases. The CDR3 bases are TGTGCCAGCAGCTTTAACAGGAACACTGAAGCTTTCTTT. Protein product: CASSFNRNTEAFF.

This clone was recorded once. This chain connects TRBV29-1 to TRBJ2-5; 13 nucleotides align to TRBD2. V gave up 8 bases and J gave up 4 bases; unmatched junction bases: 7. Germline V CDR1 and CDR2: SQVTM, ANQGSEA. The CDR3 runs to 14 residues. CDR3 sequence reads: CSWTSGRRLETQYF. The CDR3 nucleotides are TGCAGCTGGACTAGCGGGAGAAGACTAGAGACCCAGTACTTC.

The chain carries TRBV5-4 and TRBJ1-2, with TRBD1 matching over 12 bases. J was trimmed by 0 bases and V by 4 bases; bases with no gene match: 7. From germline, CDR1 is SGHNT and CDR2 YYREEE (reference sequence). This CDR3 is 17 amino acids long. The DNA for the CDR3 is TGTGCCAGCAGCCCGGGACAGGGGGCTGGAACTAACTATGGCTACACCTTC. Translating it yields CASSPGQGAGTNYGYTF.

In nucleotides, the CDR3 is TGTGCCAGCAGCCCCGCTGGACAGCGAGGGAATCAGCCCCAGCATTTT. This encodes CASSPAGQRGNQPQHF. V and J are TRBV7-9 and TRBJ1-5; D may be TRBD1 (6 bases). The CDR3 totals 16 residues. The germline gives CDR1 SEHNR, CDR2 FQNEAQ (reference sequence). Trimming took 5 bases from V and 4 from J, leaving 18 bases between them.

This clone appeared a single time. V gene TRBV7-3 combines with J gene TRBJ2-7; TRBD2 aligns across 10 bases. The CDR3 spans 15 residues. In germline, CDR1 is SGHTA, CDR2 FQGTGA. Germline trimming cut 4 bases from V and 5 bases from J; bases unmatched to any gene: 8. The CDR3 coding sequence is TGTGCCAGCAGCTCCAGGCTAGCGGGAGTAAACGAGCAGTACTTC. This sequence encodes CASSSRLAGVNEQYF.

The genes are TRBV15 and TRBJ1-4; D is possibly TRBD1 (6 bases). The CDR3 covers 15 residues. Germline-derived CDR1 and CDR2 are LNHNV and YYDKDF (reference sequence). Deletions cut 5 bases from V and 8 bases from J, with 18 bases between. As DNA, the CDR3 is TGTGCCACCAGCGCCCGGGACACTGAAGTGGAAAAACTGTTTTTT. Protein: CATSARDTEVEKLFF.

J is TRBJ1-1 and V is TRBV6-1; D is ambiguous. The CDR3 loop spans 12 amino acids. Trimming cost V 6 bases and J 1 base, with 6 bases left between them. The V gene's germline CDR1 is MNHNS and CDR2 SASEGT. The DNA for the CDR3 is TGTGCCAGCAGCTGGGGGAACACTGAAGCTTTCTTT. This translates into CASSWGNTEAFF.

The gene calls are TRBV6-1 and TRBJ2-3, with 9 nucleotides matching TRBD1. This CDR3 has 15 residues. Germline values: CDR1 MNHNS, CDR2 SASEGT. The V gene end was trimmed by 4 bases and the J gene end by 0 bases; junction bases not matched to a gene: 2. Written as DNA, the CDR3 is TGTGCCAGCAGTGTTGGGACAGGGAGCACAGATACGCAGTATTTT. Amino acid sequence: CASSVGTGSTDTQYF.

The rearrangement links TRBV18 to TRBJ1-1, with D possibly being TRBD1 (5 bases). Germline CDR1 is KGHSH and CDR2 is LQKENI. CDR3 length: 15 residues. The ends were cut back, 3 bases at V and 1 base at J, with 12 bases in the middle. CDR3 bases: TGTGCCAGCTCACCTCAGGAGGGGTCGAACACTGAAGCTTTCTTT. Its protein is CASSPQEGSNTEAFF.

The genes are TRBV7-3 and TRBJ2-6; TRBD1 matches at 8 bases. The CDR3 sequence is 15 residues long. CDR1 and CDR2 (germline): SGHTA, FQGTGA. J lost 4 bases, V lost 4 bases, and 3 bases had no gene match. CDR3 DNA: TGTGCCAGCAGCTCCAGGGGGCCCGGGGCCAACGTCCTGACTTTC. Residues: CASSSRGPGANVLTF. Drawing the rest from reference TRBV7-3 and TRBJ2-6, the complete variable domain is GAGVSQTPSNKVTEKGKYVELRCDPISGHTALYWYRQSLGQGPEFLIYFQGTGAADDSGLPNDRFFAVRPEGSVSTLKIQRTERGDSAVYLCASSSRGPGANVLTFGAGSRLTVL.

This clone was observed once. The CDR3 bases are TGTGCCAGCAGCTTAGCGGGGAGGAGGTTGACCTACAATGAGCAGTTCTTC. This codes for CASSLAGRRLTYNEQFF. This chain links TRBV7-8 with TRBJ2-1; D perhaps matches TRBD2 (6 bases). The V end lost 0 bases, the J end lost 2 bases, and 14 bases lay between the germline ends. The germline CDR1 and CDR2 sequences are SGHVS and FQNEAQ. The CDR3 loop spans 17 amino acids. Together with reference TRBV7-8 and TRBJ2-1, the CDR3 gives the full variable domain: GAGVSQSPRYKVAKRGQDVALRCDPISGHVSLFWYQQALGQGPEFLTYFQNEAQLDKSGLPSDRFFAERPEGSVSTLKIQRTQQEDSAVYLCASSLAGRRLTYNEQFFGPGTRLTVL.

This clone was seen once. The CDR3 coding sequence is TGTGCCAGCAGCTTAATCCGTTCAGTGATGTTTTTT. Translated: CASSLIRSVMFF. This sequence joins TRBV11-3 and TRBJ2-2; D call uncertain. Trimming removed 2 bases at V and 15 bases at J, with 13 bases between. This CDR3 comprises 12 residues. In germline, CDR1 is SGHNT, CDR2 YENEEA.

This sequence joins TRBV18 and TRBJ2-7; D is uncertain. Germline assignment: CDR1 KGHSH and CDR2 LQKENI. This CDR3 region has 12 residues. Trimming pared 2 bases from V and 6 bases from J, leaving 8 bases between. CDR3 residues: CASSPSVGEQYF. In DNA, the CDR3 is TGTGCCAGCTCACCAAGCGTTGGCGAGCAGTACTTC.

The gene calls are TRBV18 and TRBJ1-1; D is possibly TRBD1 (5 bases). The CDR3 sequence is 14 residues long. Germline assignment: CDR1 KGHSH and CDR2 LQKENI. V was pared by 6 bases and J by 3 bases, with 14 bases between. In DNA, the CDR3 is TGTGCCAGCTCTTATTCAGGGTCTGACACTGAAGCTTTCTTT. Residues: CASSYSGSDTEAFF.

The chain joins TRBV7-3 to TRBJ2-3; 9 bases match TRBD1. CDR1 and CDR2 from the germline V gene are SGHTA and FQGTGA. The CDR3 has 14 amino acids. The V and J ends lost 5 bases and 4 bases, in that order; junction bases with no gene match: 4. CDR3 in amino acids: CASSRDREPDTQYF. The CDR3 coding sequence is TGTGCCAGCAGCAGGGACAGGGAACCAGATACGCAGTATTTT.

The gene calls are TRBV12-5 and TRBJ1-1, with D perhaps TRBD1 (5 bases). The CDR3 has 15 amino acids. Germline V CDR1 and CDR2: LGHNT, FRNRAP. Trimming pared 0 bases from V and 4 bases from J, leaving 12 bases between. The CDR3 here is CASGLVSGVATEAFF. CDR3 sequence (DNA): TGTGCTAGTGGTTTGGTATCGGGGGTCGCCACTGAAGCTTTCTTT.

CDR3 DNA sequence: TGTGCCAGCAGCCCCGCTTCGCGGGGACCCGGGGAGCTGTTTTTT. The encoded protein is CASSPASRGPGELFF. The chain combines TRBV9 with TRBJ2-2, with a possible D match to TRBD2 (6 bases). Trimming removed 4 bases from V and 6 bases from J, with 16 bases in between. CDR1 SGDLS and CDR2 YYNGEE come from the germline V gene. This CDR3 has 15 residues.

The rearrangement uses TRBV5-1 and TRBJ1-4, with D perhaps matching TRBD1 (5 bases). Trimming left V 4 bases short and J 8 bases short, with 18 bases between. Germline CDR1 SGHRS, CDR2 YFSETQ. The CDR3 sequence is 15 residues long. CDR3 loop: CASSPGRIKGEKLFF. The CDR3 coding sequence is TGCGCCAGCAGCCCGGGACGGATAAAGGGCGAAAAACTGTTTTTT. Variable domain in full (rest from reference TRBV5-1 and TRBJ1-4): KAGVTQTPRYLIKTRGQQVTLSCSPISGHRSVSWYQQTPGQGLQFLFEYFSETQRNKGNFPGRFSGRQFSNSRSEMNVSTLELGDSALYLCASSPGRIKGEKLFFGSGTQLSVL.